This paragraph covers one TCR beta chain sequence. Sequencing used immunoSEQ multiplex PCR; TCRdb keeps in-frame clones, though not all of them. This sample carries 200,000 to 250,000 clones, approximately 80% of them seen once, and the ten largest clones take roughly 7.8%. This record comes from a study of blood T cell repertoires in COVID-19. Overall study context: Samples of COVID-19 (acute and convalescent) were obtained from the United States, Italy and Spain. T cells, B-cell-depleted T cells, or PBMCs provided the cDNA or gDNA that served as material.

Germline V gene data show CDR1 as SGDLS and CDR2 as YYNGEE. With V trimmed by 4 bases and J by 7 bases, 9 bases remained unmatched. This CDR3 has 17 amino acids. This chain links TRBV9 with TRBJ2-2, with 14 bases that match TRBD2. The clonotype was recovered from a woman over 75 with COVID-19, enrolled during active disease. The sequenced material came from peripheral blood. CDR3 protein: CASSRTGTSGRGGELFF. The CDR3 DNA is TGTGCCAGCAGCCGTACCGGGACTAGCGGGAGAGGCGGGGAGCTGTTTTTT.